This T cell receptor beta chain was sequenced for a study of blood T cell repertoires in COVID-19 (dated by TCRdb to 2019 to 2021). Some background on the complete study: The collaborator samples originated in the United States, Italy and Spain and spanned the acute and convalescent phases of COVID-19. The samples were drawn from the first 160 participants of the ongoing ImmuneRACE study and from more than 1,000 subjects provided by 6 global collaborators. The repertoires were released in a freely available public database intended as a resource for research on the immune response to SARS-CoV-2. Where available, HLA class I and class II types were obtained from metadata supplied by the sample provider rather than from assay-based typing. A de-identified subject ID, COVID-19 status, age in years and sex were almost always included in the sample metadata. The prospective study material was composed of cDNA or gDNA derived from T cells, B-cell-depleted T cells, or PBMCs. The dataset comprised deeply sampled blood TCRbeta repertoires from subjects exposed to, actively infected with, or recovered from COVID-19. General study outcomes and caveats: How much clinical and demographic metadata was included differed by source and by participant, and the metadata was provided uncurated.

At one collaborating source in Seattle, patients were enrolled during active infection and were followed longitudinally through the course of disease. The collaborating institutions used their own protocols to collect whole blood in K2EDTA tubes. For TCRbeta analysis, collaborators shipped samples in one of three forms: frozen whole blood, isolated PBMCs, or DNA extracted from either of those sample types. The CDR3 starts with the cysteine, ends with the phenylalanine, and has 13 residues. Solely the CDR3 DNA is kept, with 39 bases framed from the first base. The junction carries 11 bases between V and J, which are trimmed by 6 bases and 2 bases respectively. The germline V gene specifies MNHEY as CDR1 and SVGAGI as CDR2. Note on this clone: There is no known antigen for this receptor. It has no much larger one-base neighbor in the sample; base qualities were not kept.

The immunoSEQ Assay, a bias-controlled multiplex PCR, was used to amplify TCRbeta CDR3 regions from genomic DNA. As for the original processing: Nucleated cell counts per sample were estimated from amplification of reference gene primers within the assay. Sequence reads were collapsed and filtered to measure the absolute abundance of every unique TCRbeta CDR3 rearrangement. For each sample, productive Simpson clonality was calculated by taking the square root of Simpson's diversity index across productive rearrangements. TCRdb provides this immuneACCESS table in a form limited to in-frame rearrangements. Some clones are lacking; in checked studies, under half of them reflect an unresolved V gene, and why the rest are absent is not known. V, J and clone size are those of that table, while D and trimming were read from the DNA. Across this sample there are around 280,000 clones, with more than 70% seen only once. The ten largest clones capture about 10% of the sample.

Sequencing was performed on peripheral blood. The sequence was collected from a woman in her 30s with COVID-19, enrolled during active disease. The V gene is TRBV6-5 and the J gene is TRBJ2-7; TRBD2 might be the D gene, on 5 matching bases. Here is the DNA: TGTGCCAGCAGCATCGGGATTCCCTACGAGCAGTACTTC. Translated, this is CASSIGIPYEQYF.